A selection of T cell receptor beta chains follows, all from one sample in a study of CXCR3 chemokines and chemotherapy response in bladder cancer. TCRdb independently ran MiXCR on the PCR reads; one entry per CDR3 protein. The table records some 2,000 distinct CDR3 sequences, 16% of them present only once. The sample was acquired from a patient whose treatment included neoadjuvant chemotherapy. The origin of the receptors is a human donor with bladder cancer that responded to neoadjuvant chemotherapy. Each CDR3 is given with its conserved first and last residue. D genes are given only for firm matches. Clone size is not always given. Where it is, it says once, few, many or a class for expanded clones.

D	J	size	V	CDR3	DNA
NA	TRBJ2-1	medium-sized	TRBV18	CASSPPGPMGYNEQFF	TGTGCCAGCTCACCACCGGGACCCATGGGATACAATGAGCAGTTCTTC
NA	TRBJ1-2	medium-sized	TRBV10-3	CAISESYTAANYGYTF	TGTGCCATCAGTGAGTCGTATACAGCTGCTAACTATGGCTACACCTTC
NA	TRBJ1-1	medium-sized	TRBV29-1	CSVEGVGTEAFF	TGCAGCGTTGAAGGGGTCGGTACTGAAGCTTTCTTT
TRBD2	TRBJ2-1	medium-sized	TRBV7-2	CASSLTSGKYNEQFF	TGTGCCAGCAGCCTAACTAGCGGGAAGTACAATGAGCAGTTCTTC
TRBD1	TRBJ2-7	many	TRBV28	CASTSTGRYEQYF	TGTGCCAGCACCTCGACAGGGCGATACGAGCAGTACTTC
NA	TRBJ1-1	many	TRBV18	CASSPPDYAGRTEAFF	TGTGCCAGCTCACCACCCGATTACGCAGGGAGAACTGAAGCTTTCTTT
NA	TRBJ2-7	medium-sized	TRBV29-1	CSVMTVSYEQYF	TGCAGCGTTATGACAGTCTCCTACGAGCAGTACTTC
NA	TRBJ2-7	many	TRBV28	CASSLEHRQYF	TGTGCCAGCAGTTTAGAGCATCGACAGTACTTC
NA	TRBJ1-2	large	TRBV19	CASLGQNYGYTF	TGTGCCAGCCTAGGACAAAACTATGGCTACACCTTC
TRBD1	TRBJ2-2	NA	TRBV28	CASSLRGQSFFGELFF	TGTGCCAGCAGCCTTCGGGGACAGAGTTTTTTCGGGGAGCTGTTTTTT
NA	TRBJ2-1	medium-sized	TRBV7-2	CASSSSSVEGKFF	TGTGCCAGCAGCTCCAGTTCCGTAGAGGGAAAGTTCTTC
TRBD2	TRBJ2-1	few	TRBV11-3	CASSSRTSPNEQFF	TGTGCCAGCAGCTCGAGGACTAGTCCCAATGAGCAGTTCTTC
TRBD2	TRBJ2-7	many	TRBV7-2	CASSISGLVSYEQYF	TGTGCCAGCAGCATAAGCGGACTAGTTTCCTACGAGCAGTACTTC
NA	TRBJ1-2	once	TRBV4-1	CASTHRDDGTAVGGYTF	TGCGCCAGCACCCACAGAGATGACGGAACCGCTGTTGGAGGCTACACCTTC
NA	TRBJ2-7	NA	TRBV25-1	CASSLGLGYEQYF	TGTGCCAGCAGTCTAGGACTGGGCTACGAGCAGTACTTC
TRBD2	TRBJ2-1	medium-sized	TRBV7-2	CASSATSGPYNEQFF	TGTGCCAGCAGCGCAACTAGCGGACCCTACAATGAGCAGTTCTTC
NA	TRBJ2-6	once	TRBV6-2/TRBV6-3	CASRGRSSGANVLTF	TGTGCCAGCAGAGGAAGATCATCTGGGGCCAACGTCCTGACTTTC
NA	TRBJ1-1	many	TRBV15	CATSRDREGAEAFF	TGTGCCACCAGCAGAGATCGGGAGGGGGCTGAAGCTTTCTTT
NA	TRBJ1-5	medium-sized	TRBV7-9	CASSLFGNQPQHF	TGTGCCAGCAGCTTATTTGGCAATCAGCCCCAGCATTTT
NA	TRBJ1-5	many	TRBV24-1	CVIKEPQHF	TGTGTCATCAAGGAGCCCCAGCATTTT
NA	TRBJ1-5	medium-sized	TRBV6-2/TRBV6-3	CASSYSARDQPQHF	TGTGCCAGCAGTTACTCGGCTCGGGACCAGCCCCAGCATTTT
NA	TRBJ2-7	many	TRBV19	CASNPSRGSWEQYF	TGTGCCAGTAATCCTTCGAGGGGGTCGTGGGAGCAGTACTTC
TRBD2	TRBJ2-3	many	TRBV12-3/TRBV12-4	CASRTGTSGITDTQYF	TGTGCCAGCAGGACTGGGACTAGCGGGATCACAGATACGCAGTATTTT
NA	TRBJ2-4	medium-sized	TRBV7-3	CASSFGGGGKNIQYF	TGTGCCAGCAGCTTTGGGGGAGGGGGCAAAAACATTCAGTACTTC
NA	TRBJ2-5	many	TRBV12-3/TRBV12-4	CASSSTGLAGDQYF	TGTGCCAGCAGCTCAACAGGGCTCGCTGGGGACCAGTACTTC
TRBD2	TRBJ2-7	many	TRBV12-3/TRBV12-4	CASSLLTSGGYEQYF	TGTGCCAGCAGTCTCCTGACTAGCGGGGGTTACGAGCAGTACTTC
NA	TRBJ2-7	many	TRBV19	CASSDTGQYEQYF	TGTGCCAGTAGTGACACCGGGCAGTACGAGCAGTACTTC
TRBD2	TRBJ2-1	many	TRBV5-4	CASSSGTSDFNEQFF	TGTGCCAGCAGCTCCGGGACTAGCGACTTCAATGAGCAGTTCTTC
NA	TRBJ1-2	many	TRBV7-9	CASRVGATYGYTF	TGTGCCAGCAGGGTGGGTGCTACCTATGGCTACACCTTC
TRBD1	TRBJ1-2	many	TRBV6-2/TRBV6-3	CASSYSGGVFDGYTF	TGTGCCAGCAGTTACTCAGGGGGCGTTTTCGATGGCTACACCTTC
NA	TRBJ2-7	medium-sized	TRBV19	CASSPGRISYEQYF	TGTGCCAGTAGTCCGGGACGGATCTCCTACGAGCAGTACTTC
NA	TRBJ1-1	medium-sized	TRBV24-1	CATSDPPQPRGSLQAFF	TGTGCCACCAGTGATCCCCCCCAGCCTCGGGGGAGCCTCCAAGCTTTCTTT
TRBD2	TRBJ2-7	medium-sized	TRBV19	CASSIEASGGHEQYF	TGTGCCAGTAGTATAGAGGCTAGCGGGGGCCACGAGCAGTACTTC
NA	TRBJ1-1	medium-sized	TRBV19	CASSIVLMNTEAFF	TGTGCCAGTAGTATAGTACTCATGAACACTGAAGCTTTCTTT
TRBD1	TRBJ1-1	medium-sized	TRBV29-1	CSVGQGGNTEAFF	TGCAGCGTTGGACAGGGTGGGAACACTGAAGCTTTCTTT
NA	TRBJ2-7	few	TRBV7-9	CASSSGRYEQYF	TGTGCCAGCAGCTCGGGACGGTACGAGCAGTACTTC
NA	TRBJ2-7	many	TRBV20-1	CSAITGGANSYEQYF	TGCAGTGCTATTACGGGGGGCGCAAACTCCTACGAGCAGTACTTC
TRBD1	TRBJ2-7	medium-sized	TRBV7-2	CASSPGTVGPYEQYF	TGTGCCAGCAGCCCCGGGACAGTCGGACCCTACGAGCAGTACTTC
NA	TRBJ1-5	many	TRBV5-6	CASSSNPALGNQPQHF	TGTGCCAGCAGCTCGAACCCAGCCCTGGGGAATCAGCCCCAGCATTTT
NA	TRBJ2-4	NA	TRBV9	CASSIGTGGKNIQYF	TGTGCCAGCAGCATAGGGACGGGTGGCAAAAACATTCAGTACTTC
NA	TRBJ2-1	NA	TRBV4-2	CASRGNEQFF	TGTGCCAGCAGGGGTAATGAGCAGTTCTTC
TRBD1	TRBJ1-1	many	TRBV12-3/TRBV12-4	CASSAYRGTEAFF	TGTGCCAGCAGTGCCTACAGGGGGACTGAAGCTTTCTTT
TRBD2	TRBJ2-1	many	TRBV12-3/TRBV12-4	CAIVLAGAYNEQFF	TGTGCCATCGTACTAGCGGGGGCTTACAATGAGCAGTTCTTC
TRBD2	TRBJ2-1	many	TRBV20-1	CSASPTSGSYNEQFF	TGCAGTGCTAGCCCCACTAGCGGGTCCTACAATGAGCAGTTCTTC
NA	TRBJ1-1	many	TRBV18	CASSRQGEDTEAFF	TGTGCCAGCTCAAGGCAAGGGGAGGACACTGAAGCTTTCTTT
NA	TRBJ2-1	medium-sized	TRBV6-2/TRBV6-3	CASSYSTGNEQFF	TGTGCCAGCAGTTACTCCACTGGGAATGAGCAGTTCTTC
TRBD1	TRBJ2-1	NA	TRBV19	CASSLAGGLNEQFF	TGTGCCAGTAGTCTGGCAGGGGGCCTAAATGAGCAGTTCTTC
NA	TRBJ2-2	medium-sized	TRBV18	CASSPSGTSNTGELFF	TGTGCCAGCTCACCATCCGGGACATCGAACACCGGGGAGCTGTTTTTT
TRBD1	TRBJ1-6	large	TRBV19	CASSMAPGQGGTLHF	TGTGCCAGTAGTATGGCTCCAGGGCAGGGGGGGACCCTCCACTTT
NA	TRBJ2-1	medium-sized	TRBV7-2	CASRGRNEQFF	TGTGCCAGCAGGGGAAGGAATGAGCAGTTCTTC
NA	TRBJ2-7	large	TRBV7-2	CASSPSSYEQYF	TGTGCCAGCAGCCCCAGCTCCTACGAGCAGTACTTC
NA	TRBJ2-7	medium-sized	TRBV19	CASSINSYEQYF	TGTGCCAGTAGTATTAACTCCTACGAGCAGTACTTC
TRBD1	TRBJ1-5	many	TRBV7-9	CASSLTGDQPQHF	TGTGCCAGCAGCTTAACAGGGGATCAGCCCCAGCATTTT
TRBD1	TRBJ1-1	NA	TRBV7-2	CASNPTGGGTEAFF	TGTGCCAGCAACCCGACAGGGGGCGGCACTGAAGCTTTCTTT
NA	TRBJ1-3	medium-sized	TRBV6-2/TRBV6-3	CASSGTLGASSGNTIYF	TGTGCCAGCAGTGGAACACTGGGGGCCAGCTCTGGAAACACCATATATTTT
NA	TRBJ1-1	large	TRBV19	CASRRGPYAEAFF	TGTGCCAGTAGGCGAGGACCTTACGCTGAAGCTTTCTTT